This is a list of T cell receptor beta chains from one sample in a study of technical replicates of blood from several donors. Repertoires were generated with immunoSEQ multiplex PCR, while TCRdb's copy carries only in-frame clones and drops some. This sample carries tens of thousands of clones, about nine tenths of them seen once, and the ten largest clones take 4% to 5%. Material for sequencing was PBMCs. The receptors stem from a human donor in good health. Some clones in this sample may be carry-over from other donors' samples. Each CDR3 is given with its conserved first and last residue. The order of the fields is J gene, D gene, clone size, V gene, CDR3 protein, CDR3 DNA. The D gene is left open where the match is weak. Expanded clones get a size class; other rows say once, few or many, or leave the size out.

j_gene: TRBJ2-3
d_gene: -
abundance: -
v_gene: TRBV29-1
CDR3aa: CSVWPVSTDTQYF
CDR3nt: TGCAGCGTTTGGCCAGTGTCCACAGATACGCAGTATTTT

j_gene: TRBJ2-3
d_gene: TRBD1
abundance: -
v_gene: TRBV6-1
CDR3aa: CASRDRVTDTQYF
CDR3nt: TGTGCCAGCCGGGACAGGGTCACAGATACGCAGTATTTT

j_gene: TRBJ2-3
d_gene: -
abundance: -
v_gene: TRBV9
CDR3aa: CASSVGGSRRADTQYF
CDR3nt: TGTGCCAGCAGCGTAGGCGGTAGCCGACGTGCAGATACGCAGTATTTT

j_gene: TRBJ2-7
d_gene: -
abundance: -
v_gene: TRBV5-1
CDR3aa: CASSPGSPYEQYF
CDR3nt: TGCGCCAGCAGCCCCGGTTCGCCCTACGAGCAGTACTTC

j_gene: TRBJ2-2
d_gene: -
abundance: -
v_gene: TRBV7-6
CDR3aa: CASSSAGNWAGELFF
CDR3nt: TGTGCCAGCAGCTCTGCAGGGAATTGGGCCGGGGAGCTGTTTTTT

j_gene: TRBJ1-4
d_gene: TRBD1
abundance: -
v_gene: TRBV2
CDR3aa: CASSEFGTVNEKLFF
CDR3nt: TGTGCCAGCAGTGAATTCGGGACAGTTAATGAAAAACTGTTTTTT

j_gene: TRBJ2-5
d_gene: TRBD1
abundance: once
v_gene: TRBV9
CDR3aa: CASSVDRGTQETQYF
CDR3nt: TGTGCCAGCAGCGTAGACAGGGGAACTCAAGAGACCCAGTACTTC

j_gene: TRBJ2-1
d_gene: -
abundance: -
v_gene: TRBV7-6
CDR3aa: CASSSTRGGEQFF
CDR3nt: TGTGCCAGCAGCTCTACTAGGGGGGGTGAGCAGTTCTTC

j_gene: TRBJ2-2
d_gene: TRBD2
abundance: -
v_gene: TRBV7-2
CDR3aa: CASSPSGRWAGELFF
CDR3nt: TGTGCCAGCAGCCCCAGCGGGAGATGGGCCGGGGAGCTGTTTTTT

j_gene: TRBJ1-5
d_gene: TRBD1
abundance: -
v_gene: TRBV30
CDR3aa: CAWSGGTGISNQPQHF
CDR3nt: TGTGCCTGGAGTGGAGGGACAGGGATTAGCAATCAGCCCCAGCATTTT

j_gene: TRBJ1-3
d_gene: -
abundance: -
v_gene: TRBV7-9
CDR3aa: CASSPQRGGGSGNTIYF
CDR3nt: TGTGCCAGCAGCCCGCAACGGGGGGGCGGCTCTGGAAACACCATATATTTT

j_gene: TRBJ1-4
d_gene: TRBD1
abundance: -
v_gene: TRBV5-4
CDR3aa: CASSKQGAGEKLFF
CDR3nt: TGTGCCAGCAGCAAACAGGGGGCGGGAGAAAAACTGTTTTTT

j_gene: TRBJ2-3
d_gene: TRBD2
abundance: -
v_gene: TRBV5-1
CDR3aa: CASSLISGEPYTQYF
CDR3nt: TGCGCCAGCAGCTTGATTAGCGGGGAACCTTATACGCAGTATTTT

j_gene: TRBJ2-5
d_gene: TRBD2
abundance: -
v_gene: TRBV5-1
CDR3aa: CASSQGLAGNQETQYF
CDR3nt: TGCGCCAGCAGCCAGGGACTAGCGGGGAACCAAGAGACCCAGTACTTC

j_gene: TRBJ2-7
d_gene: -
abundance: -
v_gene: TRBV7-6
CDR3aa: CASILAYEQYF
CDR3nt: TGTGCCAGCATACTTGCCTACGAGCAGTACTTC

j_gene: TRBJ2-7
d_gene: TRBD1
abundance: -
v_gene: TRBV6-5
CDR3aa: CASSYAGTGNSYEQYF
CDR3nt: TGTGCCAGCAGTTACGCCGGGACAGGGAACTCCTACGAGCAGTACTTC

j_gene: TRBJ2-2
d_gene: -
abundance: -
v_gene: TRBV4-1
CDR3aa: CASSQEGTYTGELFF
CDR3nt: TGCGCCAGCAGCCAAGAGGGGACATACACCGGGGAGCTGTTTTTT

j_gene: TRBJ1-1
d_gene: -
abundance: few
v_gene: TRBV2
CDR3aa: CASKRGGSTEAFF
CDR3nt: TGTGCCAGCAAGAGGGGGGGCAGCACTGAAGCTTTCTTT

j_gene: TRBJ2-3
d_gene: -
abundance: -
v_gene: TRBV4-2
CDR3aa: CASSQEYPGKLADTQYF
CDR3nt: TGTGCCAGCAGCCAAGAGTACCCAGGGAAGTTGGCAGATACGCAGTATTTT

j_gene: TRBJ1-3
d_gene: -
abundance: -
v_gene: TRBV5-1
CDR3aa: CASSLSGGSGNTIYF
CDR3nt: TGCGCCAGCAGCTTGTCGGGGGGCTCTGGAAACACCATATATTTT

j_gene: TRBJ2-4
d_gene: TRBD1
abundance: -
v_gene: TRBV5-1
CDR3aa: CASSLGDRGNIQYF
CDR3nt: TGCGCCAGCAGCTTGGGGGACAGGGGGAACATTCAGTACTTC

j_gene: TRBJ2-6
d_gene: -
abundance: -
v_gene: TRBV7-3
CDR3aa: CASSLGPGAGANVLTF
CDR3nt: TGTGCCAGCAGCTTAGGCCCCGGGGCTGGGGCCAACGTCCTGACTTTC

j_gene: TRBJ1-5
d_gene: TRBD1
abundance: -
v_gene: TRBV2
CDR3aa: CASNDRAYSNQPQHF
CDR3nt: TGTGCCAGCAACGACAGGGCGTATAGCAATCAGCCCCAGCATTTT

j_gene: TRBJ2-2
d_gene: -
abundance: -
v_gene: TRBV4-3
CDR3aa: CASSQDRPGALTRTGELFF
CDR3nt: TGCGCCAGCAGCCAAGATCGCCCAGGGGCTCTTACGAGGACCGGGGAGCTGTTTTTT

j_gene: TRBJ2-7
d_gene: TRBD1
abundance: -
v_gene: TRBV27
CDR3aa: CASSPRGQGSYEQYF
CDR3nt: TGTGCCAGCAGTCCTCGGGGACAGGGCTCCTACGAGCAGTACTTC

j_gene: TRBJ2-7
d_gene: -
abundance: -
v_gene: TRBV10-3
CDR3aa: CAISASYEQYF
CDR3nt: TGTGCCATCAGTGCGAGCTACGAGCAGTACTTC

j_gene: TRBJ1-6
d_gene: -
abundance: -
v_gene: TRBV5-4
CDR3aa: CASKAGTKFNSPLHF
CDR3nt: TGTGCCAGCAAGGCAGGGACAAAATTTAATTCACCCCTCCACTTT

j_gene: TRBJ2-2
d_gene: TRBD2
abundance: -
v_gene: TRBV7-2
CDR3aa: CASSLGLAGATGELFF
CDR3nt: TGTGCCAGCAGCCTTGGACTAGCGGGAGCTACCGGGGAGCTGTTTTTT

j_gene: TRBJ2-1
d_gene: TRBD1
abundance: once
v_gene: TRBV14
CDR3aa: CASSRQGAEPYNEQFF
CDR3nt: TGTGCCAGCAGCAGACAGGGGGCCGAGCCTTACAATGAGCAGTTCTTC

j_gene: TRBJ2-2
d_gene: TRBD2
abundance: -
v_gene: TRBV29-1
CDR3aa: CSVEKREGGELFF
CDR3nt: TGCAGCGTTGAAAAGCGGGAGGGCGGGGAGCTGTTTTTT

j_gene: TRBJ1-6
d_gene: TRBD1
abundance: -
v_gene: TRBV5-1
CDR3aa: CASSLTGVRNSPLHF
CDR3nt: TGCGCCAGCAGCCTGACAGGGGTCAGGAATTCACCCCTCCACTTT

j_gene: TRBJ2-5
d_gene: TRBD2
abundance: once
v_gene: TRBV7-2
CDR3aa: CASSLGPTSGQETQYF
CDR3nt: TGTGCCAGCAGCTTAGGCCCGACTAGCGGACAAGAGACCCAGTACTTC

j_gene: TRBJ2-5
d_gene: TRBD1
abundance: once
v_gene: TRBV12-5
CDR3aa: CASGPSGQGNHQETQYF
CDR3nt: TGTGCTAGTGGTCCCTCCGGACAGGGCAACCACCAAGAGACCCAGTACTTC

j_gene: TRBJ1-2
d_gene: -
abundance: -
v_gene: TRBV7-9
CDR3aa: CASSLEPGHGYTF
CDR3nt: TGTGCCAGCAGCTTAGAACCAGGGCACGGCTACACCTTC

j_gene: TRBJ1-1
d_gene: -
abundance: once
v_gene: TRBV20-1
CDR3aa: CSAELDGEAFF
CDR3nt: TGCAGTGCCGAACTCGACGGGGAAGCTTTCTTT

j_gene: TRBJ2-5
d_gene: TRBD2
abundance: -
v_gene: TRBV6-5
CDR3aa: CASSYYGGSYETQYF
CDR3nt: TGTGCCAGCAGTTATTATGGCGGGAGTTACGAGACCCAGTACTTC

j_gene: TRBJ2-7
d_gene: -
abundance: -
v_gene: TRBV28
CDR3aa: CASSPLGGPGYEQYF
CDR3nt: TGTGCCAGCAGTCCCTTGGGGGGGCCGGGCTACGAGCAGTACTTC

j_gene: TRBJ2-7
d_gene: -
abundance: -
v_gene: TRBV28
CDR3aa: CASRGLQDF
CDR3nt: TGTGCCAGCAGGGGCCTTCAAGACTTC

j_gene: TRBJ1-1
d_gene: TRBD1
abundance: -
v_gene: TRBV29-1
CDR3aa: CSSRGDRRIEAFF
CDR3nt: TGCAGCTCAAGGGGGGACAGGAGGATTGAAGCTTTCTTT

j_gene: TRBJ2-7
d_gene: TRBD1
abundance: -
v_gene: TRBV6-5
CDR3aa: CASSFRDRGSYEQYF
CDR3nt: TGTGCCAGCAGTTTCCGGGACAGGGGATCCTACGAGCAGTACTTC

j_gene: TRBJ2-7
d_gene: -
abundance: once
v_gene: TRBV7-8
CDR3aa: CASSREREQYF
CDR3nt: TGTGCCAGCAGCCGAGAGCGGGAGCAGTACTTC

j_gene: TRBJ2-3
d_gene: TRBD2
abundance: once
v_gene: TRBV7-3
CDR3aa: CASSRSGRQGDTQYF
CDR3nt: TGTGCCAGCAGCCGTAGCGGGAGGCAGGGAGATACGCAGTATTTT

j_gene: TRBJ1-1
d_gene: TRBD1
abundance: -
v_gene: TRBV5-1
CDR3aa: CASSTDRARTEAFF
CDR3nt: TGCGCCAGCAGCACCGACAGGGCGCGAACTGAAGCTTTCTTT

j_gene: TRBJ2-7
d_gene: -
abundance: -
v_gene: TRBV14
CDR3aa: CASSHRLEKYF
CDR3nt: TGTGCCAGCAGCCACAGGTTAGAAAAGTACTTC

j_gene: TRBJ1-2
d_gene: TRBD1
abundance: -
v_gene: TRBV4-3
CDR3aa: CASSPPWTGGDYGYTF
CDR3nt: TGCGCCAGCAGCCCACCGTGGACAGGGGGTGACTATGGCTACACCTTC

j_gene: TRBJ2-3
d_gene: TRBD2
abundance: -
v_gene: TRBV4-2
CDR3aa: CASSPEPPTSGGSTDTQYF
CDR3nt: TGTGCCAGCAGCCCGGAGCCGCCCACTAGCGGGGGCAGCACAGATACGCAGTATTTT

j_gene: TRBJ2-5
d_gene: -
abundance: -
v_gene: TRBV7-8
CDR3aa: CASRPGEVQETQYF
CDR3nt: TGTGCCAGCAGGCCGGGGGAGGTTCAAGAGACCCAGTACTTC

j_gene: TRBJ1-5
d_gene: -
abundance: -
v_gene: TRBV30
CDR3aa: CAWSVRGNQPQHF
CDR3nt: TGTGCCTGGAGTGTACGGGGCAATCAGCCCCAGCATTTT

j_gene: TRBJ2-3
d_gene: TRBD2
abundance: -
v_gene: TRBV15
CDR3aa: CATSRLASGSTDTQYF
CDR3nt: TGTGCCACCAGCAGACTCGCTAGCGGGAGCACAGATACGCAGTATTTT

j_gene: TRBJ2-1
d_gene: -
abundance: -
v_gene: TRBV11-2
CDR3aa: CASSRAEHYNEQFF
CDR3nt: TGTGCCAGCAGCCGAGCGGAGCACTACAATGAGCAGTTCTTC

j_gene: TRBJ1-1
d_gene: -
abundance: -
v_gene: TRBV7-2
CDR3aa: CASSPGQRRSTEAFF
CDR3nt: TGTGCCAGCAGCCCCGGACAGAGACGAAGCACTGAAGCTTTCTTT

j_gene: TRBJ2-1
d_gene: TRBD2
abundance: many
v_gene: TRBV6-4
CDR3aa: CASSNSGGDYNEQFF
CDR3nt: TGTGCCAGCAGTAATAGCGGGGGAGACTACAATGAGCAGTTCTTC